These 14 T cell receptor beta chains were sequenced from one sample in a study of T cell changes during pregnancy in multiple sclerosis. TCRdb's table, derived via immunoSEQ multiplex PCR, lists solely in-frame clones and lacks some. There are about 46,000 clones in the sample; about 94% occur only once, and approximately 4.2% lies in the top ten. Sequencing used CD8+ T cells from peripheral blood mononuclear cells, obtained in the first trimester of pregnancy. These receptors originate from a female donor with multiple sclerosis, enrolled in a pregnancy study.

This clone has a single count. This chain uses TRBV6-5 with TRBJ1-1; D not certain. V was cut by 7 bases and J by 11 bases, with 20 bases left in between. The CDR3 loop spans 13 amino acids. Germline V gene lookup returns CDR1 MNHEY and CDR2 SVGAGI. The CDR3 sequence: CASTPGRSSEAFF. The CDR3, as DNA: TGTGCCAGCACCCCCGGGAGGAGTAGCGAGGCTTTCTTT.

This chain connects TRBV28 to TRBJ2-1, with 8 bases that match TRBD2. The trim removed 8 bases at V and 6 bases at J, leaving 9 bases unmatched. CDR1 and CDR2 (germline): MDHEN, SYDVKM. The CDR3 is 14 amino acids. The CDR3 loop reads CASAKLAVANEQFF. CDR3 coding DNA: TGTGCCAGCGCTAAACTAGCGGTAGCCAATGAGCAGTTCTTC.

This sequence joins TRBV25-1 and TRBJ1-2; TRBD1 agrees at 8 bases. Germline V CDR1 and CDR2: MGHDK, SYGVNS. The V gene end was trimmed by 6 bases and the J gene end by 6 bases; junction bases not matched to a gene: 3. The CDR3 is 12 amino acids. The CDR3 coding sequence is TGTGCCAGCAGACAGGGGGGGGATGGCTACACCTTC. The encoded protein is CASRQGGDGYTF.

This clone appeared once. This sequence joins TRBV4-2 and TRBJ1-2; D is ambiguous. Germline CDR1 LGHNA, CDR2 YNFKEQ. The CDR3 covers 11 residues. Trimming left V 4 bases short and J 8 bases short, with 8 bases between. This CDR3 reads CASSLAGGYTF. The CDR3 nucleotides read TGTGCCAGCAGCCTTGCAGGAGGCTACACCTTC.

The CDR3 bases are TGTGCCAGCAGCGTAGGCGGAGGAATTCCTAATGAAAAACTGTTTTTT. Residues: CASSVGGGIPNEKLFF. V is TRBV9 and J is TRBJ1-4; D gene uncertain. V gave up 0 bases and J gave up 3 bases, with 12 bases separating them. Germline V gives CDR1 SGDLS, CDR2 YYNGEE. This CDR3 contains 16 residues.

The V and J genes are TRBV4-1 and TRBJ2-7, with no clear D. V shed 0 bases and J shed 1 base, with 13 bases lying between them. CDR1 MGHRA and CDR2 YSYEKL come from the germline V gene. The CDR3 has 16 residues. CDR3 sequence (DNA): TGCGCCAGCAGCCAAGAGACGGCAGGCTTTTCCTACGAGCAGTACTTC. Encoded protein: CASSQETAGFSYEQYF.

This clone was seen only once. The chain combines TRBV6-6 with TRBJ2-1; TRBD2 agrees at 13 bases. The CDR3 loop spans 16 amino acids. V trimming: 2 bases; J trimming: 10 bases; junction bases outside the gene matches: 8. Germline CDR1 reads MNHNY; CDR2 reads SVGAGI (reference sequence). The CDR3 bases are TGTGCCAGCAGTTACAGTCGGACTAGCGGGAGATGGGAGCAGTTCTTC. The encoded protein is CASSYSRTSGRWEQFF.

CDR3 amino acids: CASSLTGQGVTEAFF. The DNA of the CDR3 is TGTGCCAGCAGCTTAACGGGACAGGGTGTCACTGAAGCTTTCTTT. The V gene is TRBV7-3, the J gene TRBJ1-1, with TRBD1 identical over 9 bases. The CDR3 runs to 15 residues. Germline V gives CDR1 SGHTA, CDR2 FQGTGA. V dropped 0 bases and J dropped 4; count of bases not matched to a gene: 3. The full variable domain, in which reference TRBV7-3 and TRBJ1-1 provide the parts outside the CDR3, is GAGVSQTPSNKVTEKGKYVELRCDPISGHTALYWYRQSLGQGPEFLIYFQGTGAADDSGLPNDRFFAVRPEGSVSTLKIQRTERGDSAVYLCASSLTGQGVTEAFFGQGTRLTVV.

The gene calls are TRBV13 and TRBJ2-7; D gene uncertain. This CDR3 is built from 15 residues. V gave up 0 bases and J gave up 4 bases, with 13 bases separating them. Germline V gene lookup returns CDR1 PRHDT and CDR2 FYEKMQ (reference sequence). CDR3 DNA: TGTGCCAGCAGCTTAGGCATAGACACTTTGTACGAGCAGTACTTC. Protein product: CASSLGIDTLYEQYF.

The CDR3 loop reads CASGASVIEQFF. The CDR3 DNA is TGTGCCAGCGGAGCTAGCGTTATTGAGCAGTTCTTC. The chain joins TRBV7-2 to TRBJ2-1; a possible D gene is TRBD2 (6 bases). V lost 8 bases and J lost 9, with 14 bases in between. The CDR3 is 12 amino acids. Germline CDR1 SGHTA, CDR2 FQGNSA.

The rearrangement links TRBV6-5 to TRBJ1-1; D unresolved. Trimming shortened V by 8 bases and J by 0 bases, and 10 bases separated the two germline ends. CDR3 length: 13 amino acids. Germline V CDR1 and CDR2: MNHEY, SVGAGI. In DNA, the CDR3 is TGTGCCAGCTACCAGAGGGTGAACACTGAAGCTTTCTTT. It codes for CASYQRVNTEAFF.

This sequence joins TRBV7-9 and TRBJ2-7; D perhaps matches TRBD2 (5 bases). This CDR3 has 14 residues. Germline CDR1 SEHNR, CDR2 FQNEAQ (reference sequence). Trimming took off 3 bases at V and 4 bases at J, with 13 bases between the two ends. The CDR3 region is CASSFSGSAYEQYF. The DNA for the CDR3 is TGTGCCAGCAGCTTCTCGGGGTCCGCATACGAGCAGTACTTC.

The chain has TRBV19 and TRBJ2-2; D possibly corresponds to TRBD1 (6 bases). V lost 3 bases, J lost 0 bases, and 14 bases lay in between. This CDR3 spans 17 amino acids. Germline assignment: CDR1 LNHDA and CDR2 SQIVND (reference sequence). In DNA form, the CDR3 reads TGTGCCAGTAGTATCGACCTTTGGACAGCGAACACCGGGGAGCTGTTTTTT. It specifies CASSIDLWTANTGELFF.

This chain joins TRBV4-1 and TRBJ1-1; 7 bases agree with TRBD1. The CDR3 extends over 15 amino acids. J gave up 6 bases and V 0 bases, and 7 bases lay outside the gene matches. The germline V gene encodes CDR1 MGHRA and CDR2 YSYEKL. CDR3 region: CASSQDGLGGPEAFF. The CDR3 region has the DNA TGCGCCAGCAGCCAAGACGGCTTAGGGGGCCCTGAAGCTTTCTTT.